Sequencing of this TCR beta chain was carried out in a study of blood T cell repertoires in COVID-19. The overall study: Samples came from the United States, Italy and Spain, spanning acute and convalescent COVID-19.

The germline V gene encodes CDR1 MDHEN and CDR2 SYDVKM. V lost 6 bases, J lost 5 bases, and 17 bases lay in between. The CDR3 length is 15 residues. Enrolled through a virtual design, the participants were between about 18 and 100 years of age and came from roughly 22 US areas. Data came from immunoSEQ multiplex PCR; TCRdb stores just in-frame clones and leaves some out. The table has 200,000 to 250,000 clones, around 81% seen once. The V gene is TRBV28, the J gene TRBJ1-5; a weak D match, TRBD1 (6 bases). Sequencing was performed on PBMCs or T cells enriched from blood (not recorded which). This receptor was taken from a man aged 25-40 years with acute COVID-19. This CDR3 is CASRGPQGNYQPQHF. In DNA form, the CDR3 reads TGTGCCAGCAGAGGCCCCCAGGGGAACTATCAGCCCCAGCATTTT. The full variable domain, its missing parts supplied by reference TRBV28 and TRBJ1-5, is DVKVTQSSRYLVKRTGEKVFLECVQDMDHENMFWYRQDPGLGLRLIYFSYDVKMKEKGDIPEGYSVSREKKERFSLILESASTNQTSMYLCASRGPQGNYQPQHFGDGTRLSIL.